These 15 T cell receptor beta chains came from one sample sequenced in a study of early T cells in non-severe SARS-CoV-2 infection. TCRdb re-analysed the 5' RACE reads in MiXCR, keeping a single row per CDR3 protein. Here the sample spans about 80,000 distinct CDR3 sequences, more than 13% being singletons. The sequencing input was whole blood. The source is an adult who was a healthcare worker with PCR-confirmed SARS-CoV-2 infection or an uninfected control (not recorded which).

This clonotype was observed at least ten times. This sequence joins TRBV11-2 and TRBJ2-1; D ambiguous. V was trimmed by 2 bases and J by 7 bases, leaving 21 bases between them. The CDR3 length is 17 residues. From germline, CDR1 is SGHAT and CDR2 FQNNGV. The CDR3 region is CASSLWATRRRENEQFF. CDR3 DNA: TGTGCCAGCAGCTTATGGGCGACTCGCCGTAGAGAAAATGAGCAGTTCTTC.

This clonotype appeared a few times. The gene calls are TRBV6-2 or TRBV6-3 and TRBJ2-5, with TRBD2 matching 12 bases. Germline CDR1 reads MNHEY; CDR2 reads SVGEGT. J gave up 4 bases and V 4 bases, and 4 bases lay outside the gene matches. The CDR3 has 15 amino acids. The CDR3 spells CASSSTSGGRETQYF. The CDR3 DNA sequence: TGTGCCAGCAGTTCCACTAGCGGGGGGAGAGAGACCCAGTACTTC.

The chain joins TRBV20-1 to TRBJ2-3; D unclear. In germline, CDR1 is DFQATT, CDR2 SNEGSKA (reference sequence). The V and J ends lost 7 bases and 6 bases respectively, with 11 bases between them. This CDR3 comprises 11 residues. The CDR3 spells CSVRAMDTQYF. CDR3 DNA: TGCAGTGTTAGGGCGATGGATACGCAGTATTTT.

The V and J genes are TRBV28 and TRBJ2-7; 9 nucleotides match TRBD1. Germline values: CDR1 MDHEN, CDR2 SYDVKM. This CDR3 spans 17 amino acids. After removal of 3 bases from V and 3 bases from J, the junction contained 12 bases not matched to a gene. This CDR3 is CASSFWALGQGVYEQYF. CDR3 DNA sequence: TGTGCCAGCAGTTTTTGGGCCCTGGGACAGGGAGTCTACGAGCAGTACTTC.

This clonotype was recorded many times. J is TRBJ2-3 and V is TRBV28; D gene unclear. V dropped 3 bases and J dropped 7 bases, with 20 bases sitting between them. Germline V gene data show CDR1 as MDHEN and CDR2 as SYDVKM. The CDR3 totals 16 residues. CDR3 sequence (DNA): TGTGCCAGCAGTTTGATGGATTCCCAATTCACTAATACGCAGTATTTT. Its protein product is CASSLMDSQFTNTQYF. The entire variable domain, with the rest obtained from reference TRBV28 and TRBJ2-3, is as follows: DVKVTQSSRYLVKRTGEKVFLECVQDMDHENMFWYRQDPGLGLRLIYFSYDVKMKEKGDIPEGYSVSREKKERFSLILESASTNQTSMYLCASSLMDSQFTNTQYFGPGTRLTVL.

The chain is built from TRBV12-3 or TRBV12-4 and TRBJ1-6; D might be TRBD1 (5 bases). There are 14 residues in the CDR3. V was clipped by 6 bases and J by 8 bases, with 14 bases between them. This CDR3 is CASSLDGGDSPLHF. CDR3 DNA: TGTGCCAGCAGCCTTGACGGGGGGGATTCACCCCTCCACTTT.

CDR3 sequence reads: CASSHPTSGGTYNEQFF. The CDR3 region has the DNA TGCGCCAGCAGCCATCCGACTAGCGGGGGGACCTACAATGAGCAGTTCTTC. The rearrangement joins TRBV5-1 to TRBJ2-1, with 13 bases lining up with TRBD2. In germline, CDR1 is SGHRS, CDR2 YFSETQ. V gave up 4 bases and J gave up 2 bases; unmatched junction bases: 6. This CDR3 region has 17 residues.

This clonotype was counted only a few times. The V gene is TRBV30, the J gene TRBJ1-3; D may be TRBD1 (5 bases). Deletions cut 3 bases from V and 2 bases from J, with 14 bases between. This CDR3 has 15 residues. Germline V gene sequence: CDR1 GTSNPN, CDR2 SVGIG (reference sequence). CDR3 residues: CAWSGTNRPGNTIYF. The DNA of the CDR3 is TGTGCCTGGAGCGGGACTAACAGACCTGGAAACACCATATATTTT. Filled out from reference TRBV30 and TRBJ1-3, the complete variable domain reads SQTIHQWPATLVQPVGSPLSLECTVEGTSNPNLYWYRQAAGRGLQLLFYSVGIGQISSEVPQNLSASRPQDRQFILSSKKLLLSDSGFYLCAWSGTNRPGNTIYFGEGSWLTVV.

The genes are TRBV29-1 and TRBJ2-7; TRBD1 is a possible D gene (7 bases). Germline V gene data show CDR1 as SQVTM and CDR2 as ANQGSEA. The ends were cut back, 7 bases at V and 0 bases at J, with 16 bases in the middle. The CDR3 sequence is 14 residues long. The CDR3, as DNA: TGCAGCGCGAGACGACAGGGAGGCTCCTACGAGCAGTACTTC. Amino acid sequence: CSARRQGGSYEQYF.

Many counts were recorded for this clonotype. The gene calls are TRBV19 and TRBJ2-5; maybe TRBD2 (5 bases). Trimming removed 7 bases at V and 5 bases at J, with 14 bases between. CDR1 and CDR2 from the germline V gene are LNHDA and SQIVND (reference sequence). The CDR3 loop spans 13 amino acids. CDR3 coding DNA: TGTGCCAGTAAGCCGGGGATGACGGAGACCCAGTACTTC. Its protein is CASKPGMTETQYF.

This clonotype was seen many times. The chain carries TRBV5-5 and TRBJ2-5; a possible D gene is TRBD2 (5 bases). Trimming stripped 1 base from V and 5 bases from J, with 18 bases between. The CDR3 runs to 16 residues. Germline values: CDR1 SGHKS, CDR2 YYEKEE (reference sequence). The CDR3 spells CASSLLTGLAQETQYF. CDR3 DNA: TGTGCCAGCAGCTTGTTGACCGGACTCGCCCAGGAGACCCAGTACTTC.

This clonotype has more than one count but fewer than ten. This rearrangement joins TRBV29-1 to TRBJ2-3; no reliable D call. The ends were cut back, 5 bases at V and 0 bases at J, with 12 bases in the middle. CDR1 is SQVTM and CDR2 is ANQGSEA in the germline V gene. The CDR3 spans 14 residues. The chain's CDR3 is CSVTSRLSTDTQYF. The CDR3 DNA follows: TGCAGCGTTACTTCCAGGCTAAGCACAGATACGCAGTATTTT.

This clonotype was recorded a few times. V gene TRBV18 combines with J gene TRBJ1-4; D unclear. Germline loops: CDR1 KGHSH, CDR2 LQKENI. V shed 2 bases and J shed 8 bases, with 6 bases lying between them. CDR3 length: 12 residues. Here the CDR3 reads CASSPVSEKLFF. The CDR3, as DNA: TGTGCCAGCTCACCAGTGTCGGAAAAACTGTTTTTT.

This clonotype has just a few counts. The V and J genes are TRBV18 and TRBJ1-2; D gene unclear. Between the trimmed V and J ends, which lost 2 bases and 4 bases, there was a span of 8 bases. The germline CDR1 and CDR2 sequences are KGHSH and LQKENI. This CDR3 is 13 amino acids long. The CDR3 region is CASSPSQSYGYTF. The CDR3 DNA sequence: TGTGCCAGCTCACCAAGTCAGTCCTATGGCTACACCTTC.

The V and J genes are TRBV29-1 and TRBJ1-4, with TRBD1 as a possible D gene (6 bases). Germline V gene lookup returns CDR1 SQVTM and CDR2 ANQGSEA. The germline V and J ends were trimmed by 0 bases and 8 bases, with 13 bases remaining between them. The CDR3 sequence is 14 residues long. The CDR3 loop reads CSVEDAGENEKLFF. CDR3 coding DNA: TGCAGCGTTGAAGATGCAGGGGAGAACGAAAAACTGTTTTTT. Full variable domain (missing parts from reference TRBV29-1 and TRBJ1-4): SAVISQKPSRDICQRGTSLTIQCQVDSQVTMMFWYRQQPGQSLTLIATANQGSEATYESGFVIDKFPISRPNLTFSTLTVSNMSPEDSSIYLCSVEDAGENEKLFFGSGTQLSVL.